Listed below are T cell receptor beta chains from one sample, sequenced in a study of early stage breast cancer tumors. Generated by immunoSEQ multiplex PCR, the TCRdb table keeps only in-frame clones and is missing some. The sample consists of 20,000 or so clones, 60% to 85% of them appearing once. The sequenced material came from blood. The receptor set was obtained from a person in their sixties with breast cancer. The CDR3 runs from the conserved cysteine through the conserved F or W. Fields, in order: V gene, CDR3 protein.

TRBV11-3 | CASSPHRGMADTQYF
TRBV2 | CASSELAGGQETQYF
TRBV11-3 | CATPPVGDYYGYTF
TRBV6-9 | CASSYSGQGETEAFF
TRBV19 | CASSISHRNSNQPQHF
TRBV11-1 | CASSFTGENQPQHF
TRBV16 | CASSPHRYGYTF
TRBV30 | CALAGEYERYF
TRBV7-9 | CAIELFGNEQFF
TRBV7-8 | CASSLAQGTYGYTF
TRBV19 | CASSTRQGNNEKLFF
TRBV7-2 | CASSSRTSGVYEQYF
TRBV21-1 | CASSKLGTPGVDTQYF
TRBV6-6 | CASSYTTDYGYTF
TRBV5-1 | CASSLERTGQETQYF
TRBV15 | CATSRGNTEAFF
TRBV19 | CASTIRTLTGSYLDEQYF
TRBV5-6 | CASSLGGGGLVLGNEQFF